A single T cell receptor beta chain is shown here with its context. This clone was seen ten or more times. Its cognate antigen has yet to be identified. No much larger clone is present one base from it, and per-base qualities are unavailable. All of the isolated RNA was reverse transcribed with the High Capacity cDNA Reverse Transcription Kit, so expressed TCRB transcripts were sequenced. Deep immunoSEQ sequencing was performed on naive, central memory and regulatory T cell samples, with an average of roughly 3.6 million total reads per sample. After sorted cells were lysed in RLT buffer, RNA was extracted with DNase-treated RNeasy Micro or Mini kits, with the choice depending on cell number. Each cell subset was processed separately to prevent cross-contamination, with patient and healthy donor samples processed together. The immunoSEQ multiplex PCR was used to amplify TCRB sequences from cDNA, yielding 87-bp fragments that span the CDR3 region. Sequencing of the amplicons was done on the Illumina HiSeq platform. Per the source publication's procedure: PCR bias was corrected computationally using synthetic template baselines, and reads within Hamming distance 2 were collapsed, with unmergeable singletons discarded. Reads were aligned against IMGT so that V, D and J genes, CDR3 length and insertions or deletions at six rearrangement sites could be assigned. Within each subset, clonotype counts were normalized to sorted cell number, and only after that were true diversity and Gini coefficients computed with the tcR R package. Repertoire sharing was quantified using the overlap coefficient calculated on TCRB nucleotide sequences. As a proxy for the pre-selection repertoire, out-of-frame TCRB sequences from naive cells were analyzed. Held by TCRdb, this immuneACCESS table contains in-frame sequences only and omits some clones. Under half of the omission traces to an unresolved V gene where checked; the cause of the rest is unknown. V, J and clone size reflect that table, while D and trimming were determined from the DNA. The sample table records about 400,000 clones; roughly 12% of these occur just once. Under 0.02% of the sample is taken by the ten largest.

This entry is derived from a study of beta chain features in type 1 diabetes listed by TCRdb under 2018. Notes on the research overall: Patients and healthy donors did not differ in mean age, gender distribution, total cell number or subset yield. The study compared TCRB repertoires of sorted circulating CD4+ T cell subsets between recently diagnosed type 1 diabetes patients and matched healthy donors. A total of about 100,000,000 sorted cells were examined across all samples, and RNA yield correlated strongly with the number of cells per subset. Naive and central memory subsets were obtained from all 30 or so donors, but regulatory and stem cell-like memory subsets were isolated from only 8 patients and roughly 8 healthy donors. Overall results and qualifications from the work: A moderate but significant shortening of TCRB CDR3 length was observed in type 1 diabetes patients in all four CD4+ subsets. Naive, central memory and regulatory TCRB repertoires appeared more similar among patients than among healthy donors. At VDJ recombination sites, patients with type 1 diabetes made fewer insertions and deleted more nucleotides, a pattern implying thymic rearrangement abnormalities. Because small numbers of individuals were included in the HLA sub-analyses, any influence of HLA type on TCRB rearrangement was left unresolved. Because cDNA was sequenced instead of genomic DNA, highly expressing activated cells could be over-represented, though the groups showed no difference in activation or CD3 levels. Shorter templates might be favored by PCR, yet because patient and control samples were amplified and corrected together, any such skew would affect both groups equally.

Each donor gave one peripheral blood draw, averaging approximately 0.12 L, which was collected into heparinised tubes. Naive, central memory, regulatory and stem cell-like memory CD4+ T cells were sorted on a BD FACSAria II using a panel including CD45RO, CCR7, CD25, CD127, CD95 and CD27. Purity was above 98% for every sorted population. PBMCs were separated immediately by Lymphoprep density gradient centrifugation and were stained directly, without being cultured. So that batch effects would be minimized, each experiment stained and sorted samples in pairs, pairing one healthy donor with one patient. The germline V gene supplies CDR1 SQVTM and CDR2 ANQGSEA. Germline trimming amounts to 6 bases on V and 0 bases on J, with 7 as the count of junction bases outside the gene matches. The cysteine opens and the phenylalanine closes a CDR3 of 14 amino acids. The DNA shown is the 42-base CDR3, in frame from base 1.

The TCR originated in a man between 18 and 35 years old in good health. Input material: naive CD4+ T cells from blood. According to the study, the label for this sample's cell subset or site signals: true naive CD4+ T cells. The sequence joins TRBV29-1 to TRBJ2-7, with 8 junctional bases fitting TRBD1. The encoded CDR3 is CSVHEQGGSYEQYF. The sequenced DNA is TGCAGCGTCCACGAACAGGGGGGCTCCTACGAGCAGTACTTC.